This T cell receptor beta chain was documented in a study of T cells in Graves' hyperthyroidism and ophthalmopathy. Overall study findings and caveats: Using 13 V-J features, a model discriminated ophthalmopathy from stable hyperthyroidism.

TCR beta CDR3 regions were amplified from RNA. With the HTBI primer set, the TCR CDR3 went through a first round of RT-PCR. MiXCR, applied by TCRdb to the multiplex PCR reads, yields one record per CDR3 protein. In the table there are over 650,000 distinct CDR3 sequences, about 45% of which are singletons. Researchers barred patients who had uncontrolled infection, other autoimmune disease, pregnancy or lactation. With respect to this clonotype: Antigen unknown. The junction departs from the called germline gene at one end, perhaps through a read error.

This sequence was found in an adult man with Graves' disease, either hyperthyroidism or ophthalmopathy (not recorded which). The sample was peripheral blood or thyroid tissue (not recorded which).

DNA of the CDR3: TGCGCCAGCAGCCAAATTGGACGGGGAAACACTGAAGCTTTCTTT. This sequence encodes CASSQIGRGNTEAFF. The J gene is TRBJ1-1, the V gene TRBV7-3; no clear D. Germline V gives CDR1 SGHTA, CDR2 FQGTGA. This CDR3 region has 15 residues.